Listed below are T cell receptor beta chains from one sample, sequenced in a study of blood T cell repertoires in COVID-19. TCRdb's table, derived via immunoSEQ multiplex PCR, lists solely in-frame clones and lacks some. The data contain fewer than 85,000 clones, approximately 89% of them singletons. Sequenced material: peripheral blood. The origin of the receptors is a man older than 75 with acute or convalescent COVID-19. The CDR3 runs from the conserved cysteine through the conserved F or W. The order of the fields is V gene, J gene, clone size, D gene, CDR3 protein, CDR3 DNA. The D gene is left open where the match is weak. Some rows mark clone size as missing; the rest say once, few, many or name a class of expanded clone.

V: TRBV19; J: TRBJ1-1; size: NA; D: NA; CDR3: CASSPSRAGEAEAFF; DNA: TGTGCCAGTAGCCCTTCGAGGGCAGGGGAAGCTGAAGCTTTCTTT
V: TRBV9; J: TRBJ2-2; size: few; D: NA; CDR3: CASSVDSTGELFF; DNA: TGTGCCAGCAGCGTAGACAGCACCGGGGAGCTGTTTTTT
V: TRBV28; J: TRBJ2-5; size: NA; D: NA; CDR3: CASRQGKKTQYF; DNA: TGTGCCAGCAGACAGGGTAAGAAGACCCAGTACTTC
V: TRBV6-5; J: TRBJ2-2; size: NA; D: NA; CDR3: CASSYSGQLTGELFF; DNA: TGTGCCAGCAGTTACTCGGGACAACTCACCGGGGAGCTGTTTTTT
V: TRBV5-6; J: TRBJ1-5; size: NA; D: NA; CDR3: CASSLLDSYHQPQHF; DNA: TGTGCCAGCAGCTTACTCGACAGTTATCATCAGCCCCAGCATTTT
V: TRBV5-1; J: TRBJ2-5; size: NA; D: NA; CDR3: CASRGAGVVETQYF; DNA: TGCGCCAGCAGGGGCGCAGGGGTCGTTGAGACCCAGTACTTC
V: TRBV6-2/TRBV6-3; J: TRBJ1-2; size: NA; D: NA; CDR3: CASSYLGGQYGYTF; DNA: TGTGCCAGCAGTTACCTCGGGGGGCAATATGGCTACACCTTC
V: TRBV4-2; J: TRBJ2-3; size: once; D: NA; CDR3: CASSHPDKKTQYF; DNA: TGTGCCAGCAGCCACCCCGACAAAAAGACGCAGTATTTT
V: TRBV7-9; J: TRBJ2-3; size: NA; D: TRBD2; CDR3: CASSSTSGGPTDTQYF; DNA: TGTGCCAGCAGCTCAACTAGCGGGGGCCCGACAGATACGCAGTATTTT
V: TRBV6-5; J: TRBJ1-5; size: NA; D: NA; CDR3: CASLRARESNQPQHF; DNA: TGTGCCAGCTTGCGGGCGCGGGAAAGCAATCAGCCCCAGCATTTT
V: TRBV18; J: TRBJ2-1; size: NA; D: NA; CDR3: CASSPPLAARGGEQFF; DNA: TGTGCCAGCTCACCACCGCTAGCGGCGAGGGGGGGTGAGCAGTTCTTC
V: TRBV7-9; J: TRBJ1-2; size: many; D: TRBD1; CDR3: CASSSGQGEGGYTF; DNA: TGTGCCAGCAGCTCCGGACAGGGGGAGGGTGGCTACACCTTC
V: TRBV7-9; J: TRBJ2-5; size: NA; D: NA; CDR3: CASSLARTGGETQYF; DNA: TGTGCCAGCAGCTTAGCTAGGACAGGAGGGGAGACCCAGTACTTC
V: TRBV28; J: TRBJ2-3; size: NA; D: TRBD1; CDR3: CASSPGQGADTQYF; DNA: TGTGCCAGCAGTCCGGGACAGGGTGCAGATACGCAGTATTTT
V: TRBV10-2; J: TRBJ1-2; size: NA; D: TRBD1; CDR3: CASSQGQAAYGYTF; DNA: TGCGCCAGCAGTCAGGGACAGGCGGCCTATGGCTACACCTTC
V: TRBV14; J: TRBJ2-1; size: NA; D: TRBD1; CDR3: CASSQGSGGYNEQFF; DNA: TGTGCCAGCAGCCAAGGGTCAGGGGGCTACAATGAGCAGTTCTTC
V: TRBV9; J: TRBJ2-2; size: NA; D: NA; CDR3: CASSVLLFGGGNTGELFF; DNA: TGTGCCAGCAGCGTACTACTTTTTGGGGGGGGCAACACCGGGGAGCTGTTTTTT
V: TRBV28; J: TRBJ2-7; size: NA; D: NA; CDR3: CASSVPWRGSYEQYF; DNA: TGTGCCAGCAGTGTACCTTGGCGGGGCTCCTACGAGCAGTACTTC
V: TRBV7-2; J: TRBJ2-3; size: NA; D: TRBD2; CDR3: CASSRTSGNPNTQYF; DNA: TGTGCCAGCAGCCGGACTAGCGGTAACCCCAATACGCAGTATTTT
V: TRBV6-5; J: TRBJ2-1; size: many; D: NA; CDR3: CASRRGWDTYNEQFF; DNA: TGTGCCAGCAGAAGAGGGTGGGACACGTACAATGAGCAGTTCTTC
V: TRBV5-1; J: TRBJ1-1; size: NA; D: NA; CDR3: CASSFTPRDLNTEAFF; DNA: TGCGCCAGCAGCTTTACCCCCAGGGATCTGAACACTGAAGCTTTCTTT
V: TRBV9; J: TRBJ2-1; size: NA; D: TRBD2; CDR3: CASSVRAGGGNEQFF; DNA: TGTGCCAGCAGCGTTCGAGCGGGAGGGGGCAATGAGCAGTTCTTC
V: TRBV20-1; J: TRBJ1-5; size: NA; D: NA; CDR3: CSASIQPSNQPQHF; DNA: TGCAGTGCTAGTATACAGCCTAGCAATCAGCCCCAGCATTTT
V: TRBV7-6; J: TRBJ2-7; size: few; D: NA; CDR3: CASSLPPSGGPYEQYF; DNA: TGTGCCAGCAGCTTACCTCCCAGCGGAGGACCCTACGAGCAGTACTTC
V: TRBV5-1; J: TRBJ1-5; size: NA; D: NA; CDR3: CASSPVPGNQPQHF; DNA: TGCGCCAGCAGCCCTGTCCCAGGGAATCAGCCCCAGCATTTT
V: TRBV28; J: TRBJ2-1; size: NA; D: NA; CDR3: CASTRLSGTVSNEQFF; DNA: TGTGCCAGCACCCGACTAAGCGGTACCGTGAGTAATGAGCAGTTCTTC
V: TRBV7-2; J: TRBJ2-7; size: NA; D: NA; CDR3: CASSIWMGGEQYF; DNA: TGTGCCAGCAGCATTTGGATGGGGGGTGAGCAGTACTTC
V: TRBV12-3/TRBV12-4; J: TRBJ2-2; size: NA; D: NA; CDR3: CASSFGAGELFF; DNA: NA